This T cell receptor (beta chain) originates from a study of T cells after yellow fever vaccination. TCRdb itself ran the 5' RACE reads through MiXCR, one entry per CDR3 protein. The sample lists under 300,000 distinct CDR3 sequences; around 13% were seen once. Study outcomes and limitations: Contaminants from the bulk population, in the form of abundant clonotypes, could be found in FACS-sorted repertoires. Just a small share of clonotypes turned up in the CD4 compartment as well as the CD8 compartment. By day 5 rather than day 15, the secondary response had peaked, though it was weaker.

Trimming pared 5 bases from V and 3 bases from J, leaving 11 bases between. The CDR3 has 14 residues. In germline, CDR1 is SGHNT, CDR2 YENEEA. Worth noting for this clonotype: Its antigen is still unknown.

The rearrangement links TRBV11-3 to TRBJ2-1; maybe TRBD2 (6 bases). Material: CD4+ T cells sorted from PBMCs, obtained 45 days after the yellow fever booster vaccination. The sequence came from a man aged 25 to 45 who received the YFV17D yellow fever vaccine. The CDR3 DNA reads as TGTGCCAGCAGCCGACTAGGGGACTACAATGAGCAGTTCTTC. This translates into CASSRLGDYNEQFF.